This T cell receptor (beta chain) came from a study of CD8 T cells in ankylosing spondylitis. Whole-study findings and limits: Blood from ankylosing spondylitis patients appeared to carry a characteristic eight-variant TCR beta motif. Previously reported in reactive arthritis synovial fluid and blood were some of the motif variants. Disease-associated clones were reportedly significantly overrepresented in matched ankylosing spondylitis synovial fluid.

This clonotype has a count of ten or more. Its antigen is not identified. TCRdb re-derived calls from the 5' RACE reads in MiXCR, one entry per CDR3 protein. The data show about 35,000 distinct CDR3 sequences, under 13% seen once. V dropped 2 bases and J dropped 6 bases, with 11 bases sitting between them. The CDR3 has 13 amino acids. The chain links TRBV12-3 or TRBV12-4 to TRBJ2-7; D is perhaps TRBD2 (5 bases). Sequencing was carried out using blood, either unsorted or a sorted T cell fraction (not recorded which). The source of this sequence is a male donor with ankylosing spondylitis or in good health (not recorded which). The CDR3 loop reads CASSLLLGSEQYF. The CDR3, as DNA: TGTGCCAGCAGTTTATTATTGGGGAGCGAGCAGTACTTC.